This TCR beta chain is from a study of early T cells in non-severe SARS-CoV-2 infection. This clonotype was detected many times. Individual cDNA molecules received unique molecular identifiers during library preparation. TCRdb analysed the 5' RACE reads with MiXCR anew, one entry per CDR3 protein. The data show around 50,000 distinct CDR3 sequences, around an eighth seen once. The CDR3 loop spans 15 amino acids. Germline lookup yields CDR1 SGHAT and CDR2 FQNNGV. V shed 7 bases and J shed 6 bases, with 19 bases lying between them. Sequencing used whole blood. The TCR comes from an adult who was a healthcare worker with PCR-confirmed SARS-CoV-2 infection or an uninfected control (not recorded which). The gene calls are TRBV11-2 and TRBJ2-1; D is possibly TRBD2 (5 bases). CDR3 in amino acids: CASTDGLLRSNEQFF. The CDR3 bases are TGTGCCAGCACCGACGGACTCTTACGGTCCAATGAGCAGTTCTTC.